These 31 T cell receptor beta chains were all obtained from the same sample, sequenced in a study of T cell clonotyping in hematopoietic cell transplantation (dated by TCRdb to 2020 to 2023). This specimen's time point label, interpreted: recipient sample about 28 days before transplant, after cytoreduction. The method was the immunoSEQ multiplex PCR assay. TCRdb mirrors the immuneACCESS table, restricted to in-frame sequences. Some clones are absent from its copies; in checked studies, under half trace to an unresolved V gene, and the reason for the others is unknown. The sample data list approximately 11,000 clones, and about nine tenths of these were observed just once. 14% to 15% of the sample is held by the ten biggest clonotypes. The sample here was peripheral blood mononuclear cells, taken before stem cell transplant. The receptors were gathered from a woman aged 45-59 years with chronic myeloid leukemia. Some clones in this sample may be carry-over from other donors' samples.

The chain carries TRBV28 and TRBJ2-7, with D perhaps TRBD2 (5 bases). The V gene lost 5 bases and the J gene lost 1 base, with 9 bases spanning the gap. CDR1 MDHEN and CDR2 SYDVKM come from the germline V gene. The CDR3 is 13 residues long. CDR3 nucleotides: TGTGCCAGCAGTATACCGGGGTCCTACGAGCAGTACTTC. It encodes CASSIPGSYEQYF.

The J gene is TRBJ2-1, the V gene TRBV30; no clear D gene. The CDR3 sequence is 13 residues long. The germline gives CDR1 GTSNPN, CDR2 SVGIG (reference sequence). Between the trimmed V and J ends, which lost 3 bases and 7 bases, there was a span of 13 bases. The CDR3 sequence is CAWSPTRRNEQFF. CDR3 bases: TGTGCCTGGAGCCCGACTCGGCGAAATGAGCAGTTCTTC.

V is TRBV7-8 and J is TRBJ1-5; D gene ambiguous. This CDR3 is 13 amino acids long. V lost 5 bases and J 7 bases, leaving 12 bases between the germline ends. Per germline, CDR1 SGHVS and CDR2 FQNEAQ. The CDR3 nucleotides read TGTGCCAGCAGCCCCCCGTCAGGCCAGCCCCAGCATTTT. Its translation: CASSPPSGQPQHF.

Written as DNA, the CDR3 is TGTGCCAGCAGCCCTAGCGGGAGGGCCCCTTACGAGCAGTACTTC. Protein: CASSPSGRAPYEQYF. This chain links TRBV9 with TRBJ2-7; 12 nucleotides line up with TRBD2. With 4 bases clipped from V and 4 bases from J, the junction kept 6 bases outside the gene matches. Germline CDR1 is SGDLS and CDR2 is YYNGEE. CDR3 length equals 15 residues. The full variable domain, rest sourced from reference TRBV9 and TRBJ2-7, is DSGVTQTPKHLITATGQRVTLRCSPRSGDLSVYWYQQSLDQGLQFLIQYYNGEERAKGNILERFSAQQFPDLHSELNLSSLELGDSALYFCASSPSGRAPYEQYFGPGTRLTVT.

The genes are TRBV19 and TRBJ2-5; the match to TRBD2 covers 13 bases. J was trimmed by 4 bases and V by 4 bases; bases with no gene match: 6. This CDR3 has 16 amino acids. Germline CDR1 and CDR2: LNHDA and SQIVND (reference sequence). CDR3 residues: CASSKPRTSGGETQYF. CDR3 DNA: TGTGCCAGTAGTAAACCCCGGACTAGCGGGGGAGAGACCCAGTACTTC.

The rearrangement links TRBV28 to TRBJ2-7; possibly TRBD2 for D (7 bases). Germline-derived CDR1 and CDR2 are MDHEN and SYDVKM. Trimming pared 4 bases from V and 3 bases from J, leaving 16 bases between. The CDR3 contains 15 residues. The CDR3 DNA sequence: TGTGCCAGCAGTTGGGGGGGGCGAGGAATCTACGAGCAGTACTTC. Translation: CASSWGGRGIYEQYF.

The CDR3: CASSLLGRAGANVLTF. CDR3 bases: TGTGCCAGCAGTTTATTAGGGAGAGCTGGGGCCAACGTCCTGACTTTC. The chain links TRBV28 to TRBJ2-6; D may be TRBD2 (5 bases). The CDR3 totals 16 residues. The germline V gene encodes CDR1 MDHEN and CDR2 SYDVKM. With 1 base removed from V and 2 bases from J, the gap between germline ends came to 9 bases.

This clone was counted only a few times. V usage is TRBV5-6 and J usage is TRBJ2-3; D is unclear. The V end was cut by 0 bases, the J end by 2 bases, with 4 bases between. The length of the CDR3 is 13 residues. Germline lookup yields CDR1 SGHDT and CDR2 YYEEEE. This CDR3 reads CASSLANTDTQYF. CDR3 DNA: TGTGCCAGCAGCTTGGCCAACACAGATACGCAGTATTTT.

The J gene is TRBJ1-5, the V gene TRBV6-6; 8 bases are a match to TRBD1. CDR1 and CDR2 from the germline V gene are MNHNY and SVGAGI (reference sequence). The CDR3 contains 16 residues. V lost 7 bases, J lost 5 bases, and 13 bases stayed unmatched. CDR3 sequence: CASNPGGERGHQPQHF. In nucleotides, the CDR3 is TGTGCCAGCAATCCAGGGGGCGAGAGGGGCCATCAGCCCCAGCATTTT.

J is TRBJ2-5 and V is TRBV6-1; D gene uncertain. V was pared by 0 bases and J by 5 bases, with 19 bases between. The CDR3 is 17 amino acids. Germline CDR1 is MNHNS and CDR2 is SASEGT. The DNA for the CDR3 is TGTGCCAGCAGTGAAGCATCCTGGGTCGTTGGAAGGGAGACCCAGTACTTC. Its translation is CASSEASWVVGRETQYF.

This clone was detected only once. The J gene is TRBJ1-2, the V gene TRBV19; tentatively, D is TRBD1 (5 bases). The V gene's germline CDR1 is LNHDA and CDR2 SQIVND (reference sequence). With 9 bases removed from V and 3 bases from J, the gap between germline ends came to 20 bases. The CDR3 sequence is 15 residues long. The CDR3, as DNA: TGTGCCAGCCGTTCCCTCGTGGGGCAGTACTATGGCTACACCTTC. Amino acids: CASRSLVGQYYGYTF.

The genes are TRBV2 and TRBJ2-7, with TRBD1 matching 9 bases. There are 14 residues in the CDR3. In germline, CDR1 is SNHLY, CDR2 FYNNEI. V was pared by 6 bases and J by 4 bases, with 7 bases of the junction left unmatched. The DNA for the CDR3 is TGTGCCAGCAGCCATGGGACAGGGACATACGAGCAGTACTTC. Translated: CASSHGTGTYEQYF.

The chain has TRBV5-4 and TRBJ2-7, with 8 bases matching TRBD1. There are 18 residues in the CDR3. CDR1 is SGHNT and CDR2 is YYREEE in the germline V gene (reference sequence). J was trimmed by 2 bases and V by 2 bases; bases with no gene match: 15. CDR3 sequence: CASSLVTGAGLSPYEQYF. In nucleotides, the CDR3 is TGTGCCAGCAGCTTAGTGACAGGGGCAGGACTTTCTCCCTACGAGCAGTACTTC.

The V gene is TRBV28, the J gene TRBJ2-2, with 9 nucleotides matching TRBD2. Trimming took 6 bases from V and 7 from J; bases not matched to a gene: 6. Germline V gene sequence: CDR1 MDHEN, CDR2 SYDVKM. The CDR3 is 14 amino acids. CDR3 protein: CASRPGLAVGELFF. The DNA of the CDR3 is TGTGCCAGCAGGCCGGGACTAGCAGTCGGGGAGCTGTTTTTT.

V is TRBV28 and J is TRBJ2-7; D is unresolved. Deletions cut 4 bases from V and 0 bases from J, with 7 bases between. CDR1 and CDR2 (germline): MDHEN, SYDVKM. CDR3 size: 13 residues. CDR3 nucleotides: TGTGCCAGCAGTTGGACGATCTCCTACGAGCAGTACTTC. Its protein is CASSWTISYEQYF.

This chain's CDR3 is CSVVETGINTIYF. CDR3 nucleotides: TGCAGCGTCGTGGAGACAGGGATAAACACCATATATTTT. The V call is TRBV29-1, the J call TRBJ1-3; 7 bases are a match to TRBD1. The J segment lost 6 bases and the V segment lost 6 bases, leaving 8 bases of the junction unmatched. Germline V lookup: CDR1 SQVTM, CDR2 ANQGSEA. CDR3 length equals 13 residues.

V gene TRBV29-1 combines with J gene TRBJ2-7; TRBD2 aligns across 12 bases. Trimming took 6 bases from V and 1 from J; bases not matched to a gene: 4. Germline loops: CDR1 SQVTM, CDR2 ANQGSEA. CDR3 length: 14 residues. This CDR3 is CSVGGTSGSYEQYF. In nucleotides, the CDR3 is TGCAGCGTAGGCGGGACTAGCGGGTCCTACGAGCAGTACTTC.

The V call is TRBV30, the J call TRBJ2-1; TRBD2 is a possible D gene (6 bases). The germline gives CDR1 GTSNPN, CDR2 SVGIG (reference sequence). V lost 7 bases to trimming and J lost 10 bases, with 17 bases between them. The CDR3 is made up of 12 amino acids. The CDR3 bases are TGTGCCTTCGGATGGGACTTCAGGGAGCAGTTCTTC. It translates to CAFGWDFREQFF. The full variable domain, completed using reference TRBV30 and TRBJ2-1, is SQTIHQWPATLVQPVGSPLSLECTVEGTSNPNLYWYRQAAGRGLQLLFYSVGIGQISSEVPQNLSASRPQDRQFILSSKKLLLSDSGFYLCAFGWDFREQFFGPGTRLTVL.

The chain links TRBV6-5 to TRBJ1-1, with no clear D. The CDR3 is 14 amino acids. Germline lookup yields CDR1 MNHEY and CDR2 SVGAGI. Deletions cut 4 bases from V and 5 bases from J, with 14 bases between. This CDR3 reads CASSFLTGGTEAFF. CDR3 DNA sequence: TGTGCCAGCAGTTTCCTGACGGGAGGAACTGAAGCTTTCTTT.

The chain links TRBV7-9 to TRBJ2-7, with TRBD1 as a possible D gene (5 bases). Germline values: CDR1 SEHNR, CDR2 FQNEAQ (reference sequence). CDR3 length equals 13 residues. V shed 3 bases and J shed 5 bases, with 11 bases lying between them. The CDR3 region has the DNA TGTGCCAGCAGCTTCGACAGTCCCGACGAGCAGTACTTC. This translates into CASSFDSPDEQYF.

CDR3 sequence: CASSRVSIYNEQFF. CDR3 DNA sequence: TGTGCCAGCAGCAGAGTGTCAATCTACAATGAGCAGTTCTTC. The V call is TRBV28, the J call TRBJ2-1; D is uncertain. Germline CDR1 MDHEN, CDR2 SYDVKM. This CDR3 contains 14 residues. The V end lost 6 bases, the J end lost 3 bases, and 12 bases lay between the germline ends.

The rearrangement joins TRBV28 to TRBJ2-7; TRBD1 might be the D (5 bases). CDR1 and CDR2 (germline): MDHEN, SYDVKM. This CDR3 is 14 amino acids long. The ends were cut back, 4 bases at V and 0 bases at J, with 10 bases in the middle. The CDR3 loop is CASSWGGFSYEQYF. Here the CDR3 DNA reads TGTGCCAGCAGTTGGGGCGGATTCTCCTACGAGCAGTACTTC.

V and J are TRBV4-2 and TRBJ2-1; D gene unclear. V was shortened by 0 bases and J by 4 bases, with 10 bases between the two germline ends. CDR1 and CDR2 (germline): LGHNA, YNFKEQ. The CDR3 sequence is 15 residues long. The CDR3 DNA reads TGTGCCAGCAGCCAAGATCAGGCTGGGTACAATGAGCAGTTCTTC. Translation: CASSQDQAGYNEQFF.

The chain links TRBV30 to TRBJ2-3, with TRBD2 identical over 8 bases. The J segment lost 0 bases and the V segment lost 4 bases, leaving 0 bases of the junction unmatched. The CDR3 totals 13 residues. In germline, CDR1 is GTSNPN, CDR2 SVGIG (reference sequence). CDR3 DNA sequence: TGTGCCTGGACTAGCGGGAGCACAGATACGCAGTATTTT. Its translation: CAWTSGSTDTQYF.

The V call is TRBV2, the J call TRBJ2-5; D ambiguous. Trimming pared 2 bases from V and 1 base from J, leaving 8 bases between. The CDR3 contains 14 residues. Germline lookup yields CDR1 SNHLY and CDR2 FYNNEI. Here the CDR3 DNA reads TGTGCCAGCAGTGAATCCCGGACCCAAGAGACCCAGTACTTC. Translated, it gives CASSESRTQETQYF.

The chain couples TRBV7-2 to TRBJ2-7; TRBD1 agrees at 8 bases. The CDR3 length is 16 residues. Germline V gives CDR1 SGHTA, CDR2 FQGNSA. V gave up 4 bases and J gave up 2 bases; unmatched junction bases: 10. In nucleotides, the CDR3 is TGTGCCAGCAGCTCAATTGACAGGGGAAAAACCTACGAGCAGTACTTC. Amino acids: CASSSIDRGKTYEQYF.

V gene TRBV10-3 combines with J gene TRBJ2-7; 7 positions match TRBD1. The trim removed 10 bases at V and 3 bases at J, leaving 12 bases unmatched. Germline V gene data show CDR1 as ENHRY and CDR2 as SYGVKD. The CDR3 is 14 residues long. The DNA for the CDR3 is TGTGCCACCGCTATCGACAGGGCTAACTACGAGCAGTACTTC. Amino acids: CATAIDRANYEQYF.

This chain links TRBV9 with TRBJ2-7; 8 bases map to TRBD1. Germline CDR1 and CDR2: SGDLS and YYNGEE. The CDR3 extends over 16 amino acids. After removal of 1 base from V and 1 base from J, the junction contained 7 bases not matched to a gene. The CDR3 region has the DNA TGTGCCAGCAGCGTAACAGACAGGGGATCATCCTACGAGCAGTACTTC. Amino acids: CASSVTDRGSSYEQYF. Using reference TRBV9 and TRBJ2-7 for the parts outside the CDR3, the full variable domain is DSGVTQTPKHLITATGQRVTLRCSPRSGDLSVYWYQQSLDQGLQFLIQYYNGEERAKGNILERFSAQQFPDLHSELNLSSLELGDSALYFCASSVTDRGSSYEQYFGPGTRLTVT.

The J gene is TRBJ1-5, the V gene TRBV5-1; no clear D. Per the germline V gene, CDR1 is SGHRS and CDR2 is YFSETQ. This CDR3 has 13 residues. With 1 base removed from V and 4 bases from J, the gap between germline ends came to 6 bases. DNA for the CDR3: TGCGCCAGCAGCTTGTCGGGGAATCAGCCCCAGCATTTT. This codes for CASSLSGNQPQHF.

The table lists this clone with a count of one. This chain uses TRBV9 with TRBJ2-2, with D perhaps matching TRBD1 (6 bases). This CDR3 region has 19 residues. In germline, CDR1 is SGDLS, CDR2 YYNGEE. Trimming stripped 5 bases from V and 7 bases from J, with 30 bases between. The CDR3 region has the DNA TGTGCCAGCAGTAAAGATCTAGACCCAAGTATTGGGGGCAACGGGGAGCTGTTTTTT. Its translation is CASSKDLDPSIGGNGELFF.

This clone has a single count. The chain links TRBV7-6 to TRBJ2-3; 10 bases map to TRBD2. With 5 bases clipped from V and 0 bases from J, the junction kept 11 bases outside the gene matches. This CDR3 is built from 18 residues. CDR1 is SGHVS and CDR2 is FNYEAQ in the germline V gene. The CDR3 DNA reads as TGTGCCAGCAGCCCTGTTGTAGCGGGAGGAGCTAGCACAGATACGCAGTATTTT. This translates into CASSPVVAGGASTDTQYF.